One and the same sample provided the 26 T cell receptor beta chains below, sequenced in a study of blood T cell repertoires in COVID-19. TCRdb's copy holds only in-frame clones and misses some; the assay was immunoSEQ multiplex PCR. The sample yields 220,000 or so clones, around four fifths seen once. Sequences were obtained from peripheral blood. These receptors originate from a woman older than 75 with COVID-19, enrolled during active disease.

This chain connects TRBV20-1 to TRBJ1-2; D gene ambiguous. Trimming removed 0 bases from V and 7 bases from J, with 6 bases in between. Germline V gene lookup returns CDR1 DFQATT and CDR2 SNEGSKA (reference sequence). This CDR3 spans 11 amino acids. DNA for the CDR3: TGCAGTGCTAGAGATCGAGGTGGCTACACCTTC. It specifies CSARDRGGYTF.

The chain links TRBV11-2 to TRBJ2-5, with D possibly being TRBD2 (7 bases). Germline values: CDR1 SGHAT, CDR2 FQNNGV. V lost 1 base and J lost 4, with 19 bases in between. The CDR3 extends over 17 amino acids. CDR3 DNA: TGTGCCAGCAGCTTAGGGCGGGGGCGTTCCAAATTAGAGACCCAGTACTTC. Protein: CASSLGRGRSKLETQYF.

The chain couples TRBV29-1 to TRBJ1-1; TRBD1 is a possible D gene (6 bases). Germline CDR1 is SQVTM and CDR2 is ANQGSEA. V shed 6 bases and J shed 4 bases, with 12 bases lying between them. CDR3 length: 12 amino acids. The chain's CDR3 is CSVTGQITEAFF. The CDR3, as DNA: TGCAGCGTGACAGGACAGATCACTGAAGCTTTCTTT.

V usage is TRBV25-1 and J usage is TRBJ2-2; D possibly corresponds to TRBD1 (6 bases). V was pared by 9 bases and J by 5 bases, with 16 bases between. This CDR3 is 14 amino acids long. CDR1 is MGHDK and CDR2 is SYGVNS in the germline V gene. The CDR3 DNA reads as TGTGCCAGTCAGGCAGGGGAAGAAACCGGGGAGCTGTTTTTT. As protein: CASQAGEETGELFF. Combining the CDR3 with reference TRBV25-1 and TRBJ2-2 gives the whole variable domain EADIYQTPRYLVIGTGKKITLECSQTMGHDKMYWYQQDPGMELHLIHYSYGVNSTEKGDLSSESTVSRIRTEHFPLTLESARPSHTSQYLCASQAGEETGELFFGEGSRLTVL.

This rearrangement joins TRBV28 to TRBJ2-7; maybe TRBD1 (6 bases). This CDR3 region has 13 residues. The V and J ends lost 3 bases and 2 bases respectively, with 8 bases between them. The germline CDR1 and CDR2 sequences are MDHEN and SYDVKM. The CDR3 reads CASSFPGAYEQYF. The DNA of the CDR3 is TGTGCCAGCAGTTTCCCAGGGGCCTACGAGCAGTACTTC.

The chain employs TRBV6-5 and TRBJ1-1; D gene uncertain. Trimming pared 7 bases from V and 1 base from J, leaving 13 bases between. This CDR3 spans 14 amino acids. Germline CDR1 reads MNHEY; CDR2 reads SVGAGI. The CDR3 spells CASIKELPNTEAFF. Written as DNA, the CDR3 is TGTGCCAGCATTAAGGAACTACCGAACACTGAAGCTTTCTTT.

The chain employs TRBV23-1 and TRBJ2-1; the match to TRBD2 covers 10 bases. TRBV23-1 is flagged as an ORF with uncertain function. The length of the CDR3 is 16 residues. Trimming removed 8 bases from V and 3 bases from J; junction bases left unmatched: 10. The CDR3 nucleotides read TGCGCCAGCTCCAACAGCGGGAGGGCGCTCTACAATGAGCAGTTCTTC. As protein: CASSNSGRALYNEQFF.

The gene calls are TRBV7-3 and TRBJ2-3, with D perhaps TRBD1 (6 bases). From germline, CDR1 is SGHTA and CDR2 FQGTGA. The CDR3 loop spans 14 amino acids. The germline V and J ends were trimmed by 5 bases and 9 bases, with 18 bases remaining between them. In DNA, the CDR3 is TGTGCCAGCAGCAAATCATCCCCGGGACACACGCAGTATTTT. Its translation: CASSKSSPGHTQYF.

This clone was observed once. V gene TRBV7-8 combines with J gene TRBJ2-5; 7 bases match TRBD2. Losses at the gene ends were 1 base for V and 7 bases for J; bases not matched to a gene: 6. In germline, CDR1 is SGHVS, CDR2 FQNEAQ. The CDR3 sequence is 14 residues long. The CDR3 nucleotides are TGTGCCAGCAGCTTAGGCACTAGCGTCGGGACCCAGTACTTC. It translates to CASSLGTSVGTQYF.

J is TRBJ1-2 and V is TRBV30; weak D call: TRBD1 (6 bases). The germline gives CDR1 GTSNPN, CDR2 SVGIG (reference sequence). V was pared by 4 bases and J by 3 bases, with 18 bases between. This CDR3 has 15 residues. The CDR3 DNA reads TGTGCCTGGAAACGAGGGGGACCCGCGTACTATGGCTACACCTTC. Amino acid sequence: CAWKRGGPAYYGYTF.

The chain couples TRBV19 to TRBJ1-6, with TRBD1 matching 8 bases. This CDR3 has 15 amino acids. From germline, CDR1 is LNHDA and CDR2 SQIVND (reference sequence). V lost 5 bases to trimming and J lost 9 bases; unmatched junction nucleotides: 9. The CDR3 DNA follows: TGTGCCAGTAGTGGCGACAGGGGAAGGAGTTCACCCCTCCACTTT. This translates into CASSGDRGRSSPLHF.

J is TRBJ2-1 and V is TRBV21-1; TRBD2, as called in the table, went unchecked against the DNA. TRBV21-1 is shown as a pseudogene. CDR3 length: 15 amino acids. The CDR3, as DNA: TGTGCCAGCAGCAAAGGTCCTAGATGCGACAATGAGCAGTTCTTC. This codes for CASSKGPRCDNEQFF.

J is TRBJ1-3 and V is TRBV6-5; TRBD1 matches at 7 bases. This CDR3 region has 14 residues. Germline V gene lookup returns CDR1 MNHEY and CDR2 SVGAGI. V was pared by 7 bases and J by 0 bases, with 3 bases of the junction left unmatched. CDR3 in DNA: TGTGCCAGCACACAGGGGAGCTCTGGAAACACCATATATTTT. Its protein is CASTQGSSGNTIYF.

This sequence joins TRBV11-1 and TRBJ1-1; no clear D. Looked up from germline, CDR1 is SGHAT and CDR2 is FQDESV (reference sequence). The V gene lost 5 bases and the J gene lost 8 bases, with 12 bases spanning the gap. This CDR3 spans 12 amino acids. This chain's CDR3 is CASSQPGVEAFF. As DNA, the CDR3 is TGTGCCAGCAGCCAACCGGGTGTGGAAGCTTTCTTT.

This clone was seen only a few times. The V and J genes are TRBV27 and TRBJ2-5, with 8 bases aligning to TRBD2. In germline, CDR1 is MNHEY, CDR2 SMNVEV (reference sequence). The CDR3 is 18 amino acids. J lost 1 base, V lost 2 bases, and 12 bases had no gene match. The CDR3 nucleotides are TGTGCCAGCAGTTTAGGGGTGTCAGCGGGAGAGGTCCAAGAGACCCAGTACTTC. This gives the protein CASSLGVSAGEVQETQYF.

The V call is TRBV18, the J call TRBJ2-1; D unresolved. The CDR3 has 11 residues. Between the trimmed V and J ends, which lost 3 bases and 5 bases, there was a span of 2 bases. The germline CDR1 and CDR2 sequences are KGHSH and LQKENI. In DNA form, the CDR3 reads TGTGCCAGCTCACCCAACAATGAGCAGTTCTTC. Translating it yields CASSPNNEQFF.

The V call is TRBV7-9, the J call TRBJ1-1; D not resolved. Germline loops: CDR1 SEHNR, CDR2 FQNEAQ (reference sequence). CDR3 length: 13 residues. V gave up 8 bases and J gave up 10 bases, with 20 bases separating them. The CDR3 loop reads CASSAGIEGGAFF. Here the CDR3 DNA reads TGTGCCAGCTCGGCGGGGATCGAAGGCGGAGCTTTCTTT.

The CDR3 sequence is CAWTTGQDQAFF. CDR3 DNA: TGTGCCTGGACAACGGGACAGGACCAAGCTTTCTTT. The rearrangement links TRBV30 to TRBJ1-1, with 8 bases fitting TRBD1. The CDR3 spans 12 residues. V shed 4 bases, J shed 9 bases, and the junction held 7 bases outside the gene matches. The V gene's germline CDR1 is GTSNPN and CDR2 SVGIG (reference sequence).

This chain uses TRBV7-3 with TRBJ1-2, with 7 bases matching TRBD1. Trimming removed 5 bases from V and 8 bases from J; junction bases left unmatched: 8. The CDR3 is made up of 13 amino acids. Germline loops: CDR1 SGHTA, CDR2 FQGTGA. This chain's CDR3 is CASSLQTGLGYTF. The CDR3, as DNA: TGTGCCAGCAGCCTCCAGACAGGGCTCGGCTACACCTTC.

The chain uses TRBV6-5 and TRBJ2-7, with TRBD2 as a possible D gene (5 bases). This CDR3 comprises 13 residues. Germline V CDR1 and CDR2: MNHEY, SVGAGI. V lost 6 bases and J 3 bases, leaving 12 bases between the germline ends. Here the CDR3 DNA reads TGTGCCAGCAGCCCCGGACGGGACTACGAGCAGTACTTC. It encodes CASSPGRDYEQYF.

V usage is TRBV28 and J usage is TRBJ1-5; 7 bases align to TRBD1. Germline CDR1 reads MDHEN; CDR2 reads SYDVKM. V was clipped by 6 bases and J by 2 bases; unmatched bases: 10. This CDR3 is 16 amino acids long. In nucleotides, the CDR3 is TGTGCCAGCAGGCCACAGGGGACGAGGGGCAATCAGCCCCAGCATTTT. Translation: CASRPQGTRGNQPQHF. Full variable domain (remainder filled in from reference TRBV28 and TRBJ1-5): DVKVTQSSRYLVKRTGEKVFLECVQDMDHENMFWYRQDPGLGLRLIYFSYDVKMKEKGDIPEGYSVSREKKERFSLILESASTNQTSMYLCASRPQGTRGNQPQHFGDGTRLSIL.

The chain couples TRBV19 to TRBJ2-1; D unclear. Germline lookup yields CDR1 LNHDA and CDR2 SQIVND (reference sequence). The CDR3 has 11 amino acids. V lost 6 bases and J lost 4, with 4 bases in between. CDR3 in amino acids: CASRYYNEQFF. The CDR3 region has the DNA TGTGCCAGTAGGTATTACAATGAGCAGTTCTTC. The variable domain in full, completed from reference TRBV19 and TRBJ2-1, reads DGGITQSPKYLFRKEGQNVTLSCEQNLNHDAMYWYRQDPGQGLRLIYYSQIVNDFQKGDIAEGYSVSREKKESFPLTVTSAQKNPTAFYLCASRYYNEQFFGPGTRLTVL.

This chain links TRBV2 with TRBJ1-1, with 8 bases aligning to TRBD1. The CDR3 contains 15 residues. Trimming took 4 bases from V and 5 from J; bases not matched to a gene: 9. Germline loops: CDR1 SNHLY, CDR2 FYNNEI. The CDR3 DNA is TGTGCCAGCAGTGGGGCAGGGGGCTTTACTACTGAAGCTTTCTTT. Its protein product is CASSGAGGFTTEAFF.

This clone was seen a few times. This rearrangement joins TRBV6-1 to TRBJ2-2; TRBD1 matches 8 bases. The trim removed 1 base at V and 7 bases at J, leaving 2 bases unmatched. In germline, CDR1 is MNHNS, CDR2 SASEGT. This CDR3 is 14 amino acids long. The DNA of the CDR3 is TGTGCCAGCAGTGAAGTACAGGGGGTCGGGGAGCTGTTTTTT. Translation gives CASSEVQGVGELFF.

The genes are TRBV2 and TRBJ2-2; 9 bases agree with TRBD1. Germline V gene lookup returns CDR1 SNHLY and CDR2 FYNNEI. CDR3 length: 15 amino acids. The V and J ends lost 7 bases and 2 bases, in that order; junction bases with no gene match: 5. The chain's CDR3 is CASKPDRGNTGELFF. For the CDR3, the DNA is TGTGCCAGCAAGCCGGACAGGGGAAACACCGGGGAGCTGTTTTTT.

The chain joins TRBV11-2 to TRBJ2-3; TRBD2 matches at 9 bases. Germline CDR1 SGHAT, CDR2 FQNNGV. The CDR3 consists of 15 residues. V trimming: 5 bases; J trimming: 6 bases; junction bases outside the gene matches: 9. CDR3 sequence (DNA): TGTGCCAGCAGCCCCAGCGGGGGGCTAGGGGATACGCAGTATTTT. Amino acids: CASSPSGGLGDTQYF.